This T cell receptor beta chain originates from a study of shared clonotypes between healthy human individuals. Germline V gene sequence: CDR1 MNHEY, CDR2 SVGAGI. Trimming stripped 6 bases from V and 10 bases from J, with 13 bases between. This CDR3 region has 12 residues. Assay used: immunoSEQ multiplex PCR; TCRdb lists only in-frame clones, some missing. The sample records roughly 2.5 million clones, 90% to 95% being singletons. The origin of this receptor is a man aged 18-30 years in good health. The sample consisted of naive CD4+ T cells sorted from blood. Subset meaning: CD45RA+ positively selected. The V call is TRBV6-5, the J call TRBJ2-1, with D possibly TRBD1 on 8 matching bases. The chain's CDR3 is CASRQQGGEQFF. The DNA for the CDR3 is TGTGCCAGCAGGCAACAGGGGGGGGAGCAGTTCTTC.